This is a list of T cell receptor beta chains from one sample in a study of blood T cell repertoires in COVID-19. Measured with immunoSEQ multiplex PCR; TCRdb has only the in-frame clones, and not every one. The data hold 35,000 to 50,000 clones, with about four fifths observed a single time. Sequencing was performed on peripheral blood. Every receptor here comes from a human donor with acute or convalescent COVID-19. The donor label of this sample is uncertain. The CDR3 runs from the conserved cysteine through the conserved F or W. A D gene is named only where the DNA matches it firmly. Clone size, where shown, is once, few, many, or a class for clones that have expanded.

v_gene	d_gene	j_gene	abundance	CDR3aa	CDR3nt
TRBV18	NA	TRBJ2-5	NA	CASSVSGGVQETQYF	TGTGCCAGCTCAGTTAGCGGAGGGGTACAAGAGACCCAGTACTTC
TRBV11-2	NA	TRBJ2-1	NA	CASAGPGIGEQFF	TGTGCCAGCGCTGGGCCCGGAATCGGTGAGCAGTTCTTC
TRBV10-3	NA	TRBJ1-1	NA	CAISEDVSGGGRTEAFF	TGTGCCATCAGTGAGGATGTCTCTGGGGGGGGGCGAACTGAAGCTTTCTTT
TRBV2	NA	TRBJ1-5	few	CASSGIGAQHF	TGTGCCAGCAGTGGGATAGGGGCCCAGCATTTT
TRBV15	TRBD2	TRBJ2-1	NA	CATSRDPPLAGAVNEQFF	TGTGCCACCAGCAGAGATCCGCCACTAGCGGGAGCCGTCAATGAGCAGTTCTTC
TRBV19	TRBD1	TRBJ1-2	NA	CASTNSGRQGRHGYTF	TGTGCCAGTACCAATAGTGGGAGACAGGGGAGGCATGGCTACACCTTC
TRBV29-1	NA	TRBJ1-1	NA	CSVVGGVTEAFF	TGCAGCGTTGTAGGGGGGGTGACTGAAGCTTTCTTT
TRBV2	TRBD2	TRBJ2-1	NA	CASKREGEQFF	TGTGCCAGCAAAAGGGAGGGTGAGCAGTTCTTC
TRBV6-4	TRBD2	TRBJ2-3	NA	CASSDGTSGGADTQYF	TGTGCCAGCAGTGACGGGACTAGCGGGGGGGCAGATACGCAGTATTTT
TRBV11-2	NA	TRBJ2-3	few	CASSRAPGLLTDTQYF	TGTGCCAGCAGCCGGGCCCCGGGACTGCTCACAGATACGCAGTATTTT
TRBV4-3	NA	TRBJ1-2	NA	CASSQDDYGYTF	TGCGCCAGCAGCCAAGACGACTATGGCTACACCTTC
TRBV11-3	TRBD1	TRBJ2-7	NA	CASSRKGQGAYEQYF	TGTGCCAGCAGCCGGAAGGGACAGGGGGCTTACGAGCAGTACTTC
TRBV11-2	NA	TRBJ2-1	NA	CASSLVNVNEQFF	TGTGCCAGCAGCTTAGTAAATGTCAATGAGCAGTTCTTC
TRBV2	NA	TRBJ1-3	once	CASSGAKQGNTIYF	TGTGCCAGCAGTGGGGCGAAACAGGGAAACACCATATATTTT
TRBV2	TRBD2	TRBJ2-3	NA	CASRRLAGGSTDTQYF	TGTGCCAGCAGACGCCTAGCGGGGGGTAGCACAGATACGCAGTATTTT
TRBV4-2	NA	TRBJ2-1	NA	CASSPRTGQNEQFF	TGTGCCAGCAGCCCCCGGACTGGCCAGAATGAGCAGTTCTTC
TRBV5-1	TRBD2	TRBJ2-1	once	CASSLTSGGANEQFF	TGCGCCAGCAGCCTGACTAGCGGGGGGGCAAATGAGCAGTTCTTC
TRBV28	NA	TRBJ2-1	NA	CASSLAPSNEQFF	TGTGCCAGCAGTTTAGCTCCTAGCAATGAGCAGTTCTTC
TRBV5-1	TRBD2	TRBJ2-1	NA	CASSSGLVGTYNEQFF	TGCGCCAGCAGCTCTGGACTAGTTGGAACCTACAATGAGCAGTTCTTC
TRBV2	NA	TRBJ1-6	NA	CASSEIGGAGADSPLHF	TGTGCCAGCAGTGAAATAGGTGGTGCGGGGGCGGATTCACCCCTCCACTTT
TRBV2	NA	TRBJ1-1	NA	CASKTGTFNTEAFF	TGTGCCAGCAAGACCGGGACATTTAACACTGAAGCTTTCTTT
TRBV14	NA	TRBJ2-3	NA	CASSQDNTDTQYF	TGTGCCAGCAGCCAAGATAACACAGATACGCAGTATTTT
TRBV11-1	NA	TRBJ1-5	NA	CASSSGNSNQPQHF	TGTGCCAGCAGCTCCGGGAATAGCAATCAGCCCCAGCATTTT
TRBV2	NA	TRBJ2-1	NA	CASSDIPGSYNEQFF	TGTGCCAGCAGTGATATTCCGGGATCCTACAATGAGCAGTTCTTC
TRBV7-8	TRBD2	TRBJ2-1	large	CASSHWGRANEQFF	TGTGCCAGCAGCCATTGGGGGAGGGCCAATGAGCAGTTCTTC
TRBV14	NA	TRBJ1-2	NA	CASSQVMRDYGYTF	TGTGCCAGCAGCCAAGTTATGAGGGACTATGGCTACACCTTC
TRBV3-1/TRBV3-2	NA	TRBJ2-5	NA	CASSPGLKETQYF	TGTGCCAGCAGCCCCGGACTAAAAGAGACCCAGTACTTC
TRBV5-5	TRBD1	TRBJ1-5	NA	CASSFWTGEYQPQHF	TGTGCCAGCAGTTTCTGGACAGGGGAGTATCAGCCCCAGCATTTT
TRBV7-9	TRBD1	TRBJ2-6	few	CASSFSGTGGSGANVLTF	TGTGCCAGCAGCTTTTCCGGGACAGGGGGCTCTGGGGCCAACGTCCTGACTTTC